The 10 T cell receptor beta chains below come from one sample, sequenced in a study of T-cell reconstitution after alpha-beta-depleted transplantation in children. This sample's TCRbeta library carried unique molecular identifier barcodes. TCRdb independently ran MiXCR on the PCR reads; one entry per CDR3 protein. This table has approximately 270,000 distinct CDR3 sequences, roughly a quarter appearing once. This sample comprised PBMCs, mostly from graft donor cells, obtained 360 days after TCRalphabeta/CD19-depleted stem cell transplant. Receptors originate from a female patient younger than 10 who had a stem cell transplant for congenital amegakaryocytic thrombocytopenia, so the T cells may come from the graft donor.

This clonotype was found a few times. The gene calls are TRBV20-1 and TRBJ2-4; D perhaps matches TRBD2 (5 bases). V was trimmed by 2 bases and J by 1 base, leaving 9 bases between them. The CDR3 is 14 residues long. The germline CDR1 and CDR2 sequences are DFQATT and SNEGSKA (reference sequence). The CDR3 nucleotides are TGCAGTGCTAGATCGGGGTTCGCCAAAAACATTCAGTACTTC. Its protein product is CSARSGFAKNIQYF.

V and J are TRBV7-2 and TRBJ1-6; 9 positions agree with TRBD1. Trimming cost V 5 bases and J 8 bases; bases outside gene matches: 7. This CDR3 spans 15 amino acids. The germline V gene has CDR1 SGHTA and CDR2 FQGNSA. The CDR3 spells CASSLGQGLYSPLHF. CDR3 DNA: TGTGCCAGCAGCCTGGGACAGGGCCTTTATTCACCCCTCCACTTT.

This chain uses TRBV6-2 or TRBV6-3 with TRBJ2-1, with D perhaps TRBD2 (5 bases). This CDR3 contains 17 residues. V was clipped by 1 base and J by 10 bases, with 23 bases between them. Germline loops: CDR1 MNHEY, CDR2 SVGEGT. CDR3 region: CASSYLPLHLRTEEQFF. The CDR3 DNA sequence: TGTGCCAGCAGTTACTTGCCTCTTCACCTGCGGACTGAAGAGCAGTTCTTC.

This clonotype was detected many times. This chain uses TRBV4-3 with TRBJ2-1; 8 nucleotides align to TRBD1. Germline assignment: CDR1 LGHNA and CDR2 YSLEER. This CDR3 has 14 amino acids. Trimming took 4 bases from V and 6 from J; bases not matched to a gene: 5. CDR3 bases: TGCGCCAGCAGCCCCCGGACAGGGCTCAATGAGCAGTTCTTC. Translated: CASSPRTGLNEQFF.

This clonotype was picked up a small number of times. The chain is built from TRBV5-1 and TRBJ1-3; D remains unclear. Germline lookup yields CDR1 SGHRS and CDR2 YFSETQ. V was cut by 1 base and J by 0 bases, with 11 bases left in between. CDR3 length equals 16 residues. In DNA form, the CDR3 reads TGCGCCAGCAGCTTGTCTGGACTGACCTCTGGAAACACCATATATTTT. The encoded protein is CASSLSGLTSGNTIYF.

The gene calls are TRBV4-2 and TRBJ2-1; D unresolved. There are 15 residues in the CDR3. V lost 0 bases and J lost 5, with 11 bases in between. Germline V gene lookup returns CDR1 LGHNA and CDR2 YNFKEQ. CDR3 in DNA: TGTGCCAGCAGCCAAGATCGGGCAGTAAACAATGAGCAGTTCTTC. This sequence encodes CASSQDRAVNNEQFF.

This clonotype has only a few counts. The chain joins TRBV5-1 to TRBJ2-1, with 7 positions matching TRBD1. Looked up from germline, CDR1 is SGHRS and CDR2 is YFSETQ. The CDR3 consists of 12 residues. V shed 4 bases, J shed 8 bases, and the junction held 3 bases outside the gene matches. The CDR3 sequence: CASSRDSYEQFF. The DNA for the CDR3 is TGCGCCAGCAGCCGGGACAGCTATGAGCAGTTCTTC.

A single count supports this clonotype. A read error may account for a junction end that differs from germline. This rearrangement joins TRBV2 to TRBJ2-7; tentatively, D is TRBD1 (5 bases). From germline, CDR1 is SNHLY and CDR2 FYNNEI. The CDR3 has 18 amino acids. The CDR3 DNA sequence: TGTGCCTGCAGTCCAGACAGATTTACCGAACCAAGCTCCTACGAGCAGTACTTC. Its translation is CACSPDRFTEPSSYEQYF. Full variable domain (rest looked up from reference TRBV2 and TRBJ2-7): EPEVTQTPSHQVTQMGQEVILRCVPISNHLYFYWYRQILGQKVEFLVSFYNNEISEKSEIFDDQFSVERPDGSNFTLKIRSTKLEDSAMYFCACSPDRFTEPSSYEQYFGPGTRLTVT.

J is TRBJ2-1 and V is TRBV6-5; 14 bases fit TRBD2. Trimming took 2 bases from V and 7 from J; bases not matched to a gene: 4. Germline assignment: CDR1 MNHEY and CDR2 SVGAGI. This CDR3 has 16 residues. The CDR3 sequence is CASSYIGTSGRNEQFF. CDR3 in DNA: TGTGCCAGCAGTTACATAGGGACTAGCGGGAGAAATGAGCAGTTCTTC.

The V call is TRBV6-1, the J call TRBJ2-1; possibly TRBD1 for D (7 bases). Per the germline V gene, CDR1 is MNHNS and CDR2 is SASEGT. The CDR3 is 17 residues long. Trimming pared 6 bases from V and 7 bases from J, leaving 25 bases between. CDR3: CASRLVQGGVRGNEQFF. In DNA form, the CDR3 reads TGTGCCAGCAGGCTAGTCCAGGGGGGAGTGCGCGGGAATGAGCAGTTCTTC.